The clone carrying this TCR beta chain was picked up a small number of times. The antigen is unknown. The sample belongs to a study of T cell repertoires in cytomegalovirus infection. Study context: The study used recently identified HLA-C-restricted and well-studied HLA-B-restricted CMV epitopes. In public TCR beta signatures, there were indications of both CMV infection and matching HLA type. Whole-study findings and limits: Pooled public TCR beta family frequency picked out CMV carriers with the relevant HLA.

Germline assignment: CDR1 DFQATT and CDR2 SNEGSKA (reference sequence). Deletions cut 3 bases from V and 4 bases from J, with 13 bases between. The CDR3 has 13 amino acids. One entry per CDR3 protein, called by TCRdb with MiXCR from the reads. The sample consists of about 740,000 distinct CDR3 sequences, approximately 33% of them appearing once. This rearrangement joins TRBV20-1 to TRBJ2-7; a possible D gene is TRBD1 (6 bases). The sample consisted of cultured PBMCs, taken from culture after CMV antigen stimulation. The clonotype originates from a human donor in good health (CMV status not recorded). Some clones in this sample may be carry-over from other donors' samples. CDR3 protein: CSARIGTYYEQYF. CDR3 nucleotides: TGCAGTGCTAGGATTGGGACATATTACGAGCAGTACTTC.